This T cell receptor (beta chain) derives from a study of T cell repertoires in cytomegalovirus infection. Overall study context: Both a matching HLA type and CMV infection were indicated by public TCR beta signatures.

Study outcomes and limitations: HLA-C-restricted TCR beta clonotypes specific for CMV led the ex vivo response.

MiXCR, applied by TCRdb to the reads, yields one record per CDR3 protein. The table records hundreds of thousands of distinct CDR3 sequences, about a tenth of them present only once. With regard to this clonotype: Its target is unknown.

This CDR3 has 13 amino acids. Germline V CDR1 and CDR2: LNHDA, SQIVND (reference sequence). The germline V and J ends were trimmed by 5 bases and 11 bases, with 18 bases remaining between them. V is TRBV19 and J is TRBJ1-2; D gene uncertain. The receptor's source is a human donor in good health (CMV status not recorded). Some clones in this sample may be carry-over from other donors' samples. The sample comprised PBMCs. The DNA for the CDR3 is TGTGCCAGTAGTCCGCGCCGGAACACGGGGTACACCTTC. Translating gives CASSPRRNTGYTF.